The 10 T cell receptor beta chains below come from one sample, sequenced in a study of blood T cell repertoires in COVID-19. Measured with immunoSEQ multiplex PCR; TCRdb has only the in-frame clones, and not every one. Of around 78,000 clones in the sample, 90% are singletons; the top ten hold 0.8% to 1.3%. Sequencing input: peripheral blood. The receptors stem from a woman between 50 and 59 years old in a cohort sampled during active COVID-19.

The V call is TRBV29-1, the J call TRBJ2-2; 7 bases line up with TRBD1. The J segment lost 0 bases and the V segment lost 5 bases, leaving 15 bases of the junction unmatched. CDR3 size: 18 residues. CDR1 is SQVTM, CDR2 ANQGSEA, per germline. For the CDR3, the DNA is TGCAGCGTTTCCGGACAGGCCTTCTTAACTTCGAACACCGGGGAGCTGTTTTTT. Translating it yields CSVSGQAFLTSNTGELFF.

V gene TRBV10-1 combines with J gene TRBJ1-2; D ambiguous. The CDR3 has 14 amino acids. Trimming removed 0 bases from V and 5 bases from J, with 10 bases in between. From germline, CDR1 is WNHNN and CDR2 SYGVQD (reference sequence). For the CDR3, the DNA is TGCGCCAGCAGTGAGTCAGGAGGAGGTTATGGCTACACCTTC. This codes for CASSESGGGYGYTF.

The chain links TRBV7-3 to TRBJ2-1, with D possibly TRBD2 on 5 matching bases. The CDR3 loop spans 16 amino acids. Germline CDR1 and CDR2: SGHTA and FQGTGA. The V end lost 5 bases, the J end lost 2 bases, and 16 bases lay between the germline ends. CDR3 loop: CASSPAVGEPYNEQFF. For the CDR3, the DNA is TGTGCCAGCAGCCCGGCGGTGGGAGAGCCCTACAATGAGCAGTTCTTC.

The V gene is TRBV10-1, the J gene TRBJ2-2; D possibly corresponds to TRBD2 (6 bases). Trimming cost V 0 bases and J 4 bases, with 12 bases left between them. From germline, CDR1 is WNHNN and CDR2 SYGVQD (reference sequence). The CDR3 length is 16 residues. CDR3: CASSESSGVGTGELFF. The CDR3 DNA follows: TGCGCCAGCAGTGAGTCTTCGGGAGTTGGCACCGGGGAGCTGTTTTTT.

The chain recombines TRBV4-1 with TRBJ2-1; 8 bases are a match to TRBD2. Germline CDR1 and CDR2: MGHRA and YSYEKL. The CDR3 contains 17 residues. With V trimmed by 0 bases and J by 9 bases, 13 bases remained unmatched. CDR3 sequence reads: CASSQDRLGAGDFEQFF. The CDR3 nucleotides are TGCGCCAGCAGCCAAGATCGTTTGGGAGCGGGAGATTTTGAGCAGTTCTTC.

The CDR3: CASSLKISSNQPQHF. CDR3 in DNA: TGTGCCAGCAGTTTAAAGATCAGTAGCAATCAGCCCCAGCATTTT. The chain employs TRBV27 and TRBJ1-5; D uncertain. Between the trimmed V and J ends, which lost 2 bases and 0 bases, there was a span of 8 bases. CDR3 size: 15 residues. The germline V gene has CDR1 MNHEY and CDR2 SMNVEV (reference sequence).

V gene TRBV10-3 combines with J gene TRBJ1-1, with unresolved D. This CDR3 comprises 14 residues. From germline, CDR1 is ENHRY and CDR2 SYGVKD. Trimming shortened V by 5 bases and J by 1 base, and 11 bases separated the two germline ends. The CDR3 spells CAISKAEGNTEAFF. DNA for the CDR3: TGTGCCATCAGTAAAGCCGAGGGGAACACTGAAGCTTTCTTT.

The gene calls are TRBV5-1 and TRBJ2-7, with TRBD2 matching over 9 bases. Germline V gene lookup returns CDR1 SGHRS and CDR2 YFSETQ. Trimming removed 0 bases from V and 3 bases from J; junction bases left unmatched: 4. The CDR3 is 15 residues long. In DNA, the CDR3 is TGCGCCAGCAGCTTGGAAGCGGGGGGTAACTACGAGCAGTACTTC. Its protein product is CASSLEAGGNYEQYF.

This clone occurred a few times. The chain recombines TRBV19 with TRBJ1-1; 8 bases line up with TRBD1. The CDR3 contains 13 residues. Per germline, CDR1 LNHDA and CDR2 SQIVND (reference sequence). V lost 6 bases and J lost 6; bases outside the gene matches: 6. The CDR3 region is CASSAGGFAEAFF. In DNA form, the CDR3 reads TGTGCCAGTAGCGCAGGGGGCTTTGCTGAAGCTTTCTTT.

The chain is built from TRBV18 and TRBJ2-7, with a tentative D call TRBD1 (5 bases). Trimming removed 6 bases at V and 2 bases at J, with 17 bases between. The CDR3 is made up of 15 amino acids. CDR1 and CDR2 from the germline V gene are KGHSH and LQKENI. CDR3 nucleotides: TGTGCCAGCTCCCTCGGGCAGGGTCGAACCTACGAGCAGTACTTC. Protein sequence: CASSLGQGRTYEQYF.